Each of the 8 T cell receptor beta chains below was sequenced from the same sample in a study of cytomegalovirus exposure and HLA in healthy donors. Sequenced by immunoSEQ multiplex PCR; TCRdb stores in-frame clones only, minus some. The sample gives some 100,000 clones, 86% of which show up once; approximately 4.9% is in the top ten. Material: PBMCs. The receptors were sampled from a man between 18 and 29 years old in good health and CMV-seronegative.

In its sample, this clone was seen a few times. This chain connects TRBV19 to TRBJ1-1; no definite D call. Trimming removed 5 bases at V and 6 bases at J, with 10 bases between. The germline CDR1 and CDR2 sequences are LNHDA and SQIVND (reference sequence). The CDR3 is made up of 12 amino acids. This chain's CDR3 is CASSPGVAEAFF. Here the CDR3 DNA reads TGTGCCAGTAGTCCCGGTGTTGCTGAAGCTTTCTTT.

The chain employs TRBV29-1 and TRBJ1-2; TRBD1 matches at 11 bases. The CDR3 has 15 amino acids. Trimming took 0 bases from V and 8 from J; bases not matched to a gene: 8. The germline V gene encodes CDR1 SQVTM and CDR2 ANQGSEA. The CDR3 region is CSVEDFGQGASGYTF. The CDR3 DNA sequence: TGCAGCGTTGAAGATTTTGGACAGGGGGCGAGCGGCTACACCTTC.

The V call is TRBV19, the J call TRBJ2-7; TRBD2 matches at 8 bases. The CDR3 consists of 16 residues. Germline loops: CDR1 LNHDA, CDR2 SQIVND (reference sequence). With V trimmed by 0 bases and J by 0 bases, 4 bases remained unmatched. The CDR3 region is CASSIDTSGSSYEQYF. In DNA form, the CDR3 reads TGTGCCAGTAGTATAGATACAAGCGGGAGCTCCTACGAGCAGTACTTC.

V gene TRBV7-8 combines with J gene TRBJ1-1; D unresolved. Germline-derived CDR1 and CDR2 are SGHVS and FQNEAQ. Trimming took off 0 bases at V and 0 bases at J, with 8 bases between the two ends. This CDR3 has 15 amino acids. CDR3 nucleotides: TGTGCCAGCAGCTTAGCCCGGGTCATGAACACTGAAGCTTTCTTT. Protein sequence: CASSLARVMNTEAFF.

The rearrangement uses TRBV6-1 and TRBJ2-6, with D possibly being TRBD1 (6 bases). This CDR3 region has 16 residues. CDR1 and CDR2 from the germline V gene are MNHNS and SASEGT. Trimming took off 3 bases at V and 1 base at J, with 10 bases between the two ends. CDR3 in DNA: TGTGCCAGCAGTGACAGGGGAGCATCTGGGGCCAACGTCCTGACTTTC. Protein sequence: CASSDRGASGANVLTF.

This chain uses TRBV27 with TRBJ2-7; 15 nucleotides line up with TRBD2. From germline, CDR1 is MNHEY and CDR2 SMNVEV (reference sequence). This CDR3 is 18 amino acids long. V shed 6 bases, J shed 4 bases, and the junction held 13 bases outside the gene matches. CDR3 DNA: TGTGCCAGCAGCCGAGACGGACTAGCGGGAGGGCCTGGGTACGAGCAGTACTTC. It yields the protein CASSRDGLAGGPGYEQYF.

This clone was detected only once. This chain links TRBV9 with TRBJ1-3; D remains ambiguous. Germline assignment: CDR1 SGDLS and CDR2 YYNGEE. V lost 0 bases and J 6 bases, leaving 10 bases between the germline ends. This CDR3 has 14 residues. Here the CDR3 DNA reads TGTGCCAGCAGCGTAGCTGGCACCATAAACACCATATATTTT. It encodes CASSVAGTINTIYF.

The V gene is TRBV13, the J gene TRBJ2-7; a possible D gene is TRBD2 (7 bases). This CDR3 contains 15 residues. Germline assignment: CDR1 PRHDT and CDR2 FYEKMQ (reference sequence). Trimming cost V 0 bases and J 2 bases, with 11 bases left between them. CDR3 nucleotide sequence: TGTGCCAGCAGCTTAGGTGCGGGGGCTCCCTACGAGCAGTACTTC. Its translation is CASSLGAGAPYEQYF. The full variable domain, its missing parts supplied by reference TRBV13 and TRBJ2-7, is AAGVIQSPRHLIKEKRETATLKCYPIPRHDTVYWYQQGPGQDPQFLISFYEKMQSDKGSIPDRFSAQQFSDYHSELNMSSLELGDSALYFCASSLGAGAPYEQYFGPGTRLTVT.